This is a list of T cell receptor beta chains from one sample in a study of shared clonotypes between healthy human individuals. The repertoire was sequenced with immunoSEQ multiplex PCR; TCRdb's copy has only in-frame clones and lacks some. The sample consists of around 720,000 clones, roughly 73% of them appearing once. Sequencing used memory CD4+ T cells sorted from blood. The source is a woman in her thirties in good health. Both conserved end residues are part of each CDR3. The D gene is left open where the match is weak. Clone size is given for some rows only: seen once, a few or many times, or a class if the clone is expanded.

clone_size: -; j_call: TRBJ1-1; v_call: TRBV7-2; d_call: -; cdr3_aa: CASSSGRTMNTEAFF; cdr3_nt: TGTGCCAGCAGCTCAGGCCGAACGATGAACACTGAAGCTTTCTTT
clone_size: -; j_call: TRBJ2-5; v_call: TRBV29-1; d_call: -; cdr3_aa: CSVEASGPSSMGIVETQYF; cdr3_nt: TGCAGCGTTGAAGCCTCCGGCCCCTCTAGCATGGGAATTGTTGAGACCCAGTACTTC
clone_size: -; j_call: TRBJ2-2; v_call: TRBV27; d_call: -; cdr3_aa: CASNSQGKGTTGELFF; cdr3_nt: TGTGCCAGCAATTCACAGGGGAAAGGGACTACCGGGGAGCTGTTTTTT
clone_size: -; j_call: TRBJ2-6; v_call: TRBV5-1; d_call: -; cdr3_aa: CASSLGGSGANVLTF; cdr3_nt: TGCGCCAGCAGCTTGGGAGGGTCTGGGGCCAACGTCCTGACTTTC
clone_size: -; j_call: TRBJ2-4; v_call: TRBV27; d_call: -; cdr3_aa: CASGMSSALNIQYF; cdr3_nt: TGTGCCAGCGGGATGTCATCAGCCTTAAACATTCAGTACTTC
clone_size: -; j_call: TRBJ2-5; v_call: TRBV2; d_call: TRBD2; cdr3_aa: CASSATPGLAGEEEETQYF; cdr3_nt: TGTGCCAGCAGTGCAACACCGGGACTAGCGGGAGAGGAAGAAGAGACCCAGTACTTC
clone_size: -; j_call: TRBJ2-1; v_call: TRBV9; d_call: TRBD2; cdr3_aa: CASSPMRLAYNEQFF; cdr3_nt: TGTGCCAGCTCCCCCATGAGACTAGCGTACAATGAGCAGTTCTTC
clone_size: few; j_call: TRBJ2-3; v_call: TRBV6-1; d_call: -; cdr3_aa: CASSWDFPDTQYF; cdr3_nt: TGTGCCAGCAGTTGGGACTTCCCCGATACGCAGTATTTT
clone_size: -; j_call: TRBJ2-7; v_call: TRBV7-3; d_call: TRBD2; cdr3_aa: CASSLSSGDAYEQYF; cdr3_nt: TGTGCCAGCAGCTTATCTAGCGGAGACGCCTACGAGCAGTACTTC
clone_size: -; j_call: TRBJ2-5; v_call: TRBV30; d_call: -; cdr3_aa: CAWSVLQLVTNF; cdr3_nt: TGTGCCTGGAGTGTACTCCAACTAGTTACCAACTTC
clone_size: -; j_call: TRBJ1-1; v_call: TRBV29-1; d_call: -; cdr3_aa: CSGGRTNTEAFF; cdr3_nt: TGCAGCGGGGGACGGACGAACACTGAAGCTTTCTTT
clone_size: -; j_call: TRBJ1-1; v_call: TRBV5-1; d_call: TRBD1; cdr3_aa: CASSQQGKHTEAFF; cdr3_nt: TGCGCCAGCAGCCAACAGGGGAAACACACTGAAGCTTTCTTT
clone_size: -; j_call: TRBJ2-1; v_call: TRBV7-3; d_call: -; cdr3_aa: CASSLTTEGYNEQFF; cdr3_nt: TGTGCCAGCAGCTTAACCACGGAGGGCTACAATGAGCAGTTCTTC
clone_size: few; j_call: TRBJ2-7; v_call: TRBV6-5; d_call: TRBD2; cdr3_aa: CASSYSSLAGSYEQYF; cdr3_nt: TGTGCCAGCAGTTACTCGTCCCTAGCGGGGTCCTACGAGCAGTACTTC
clone_size: -; j_call: TRBJ1-6; v_call: TRBV30; d_call: -; cdr3_aa: CAWSVEGPYNSPLHF; cdr3_nt: TGTGCCTGGAGTGTTGAGGGCCCCTATAATTCACCCCTCCACTTT
clone_size: -; j_call: TRBJ1-2; v_call: TRBV27; d_call: -; cdr3_aa: CASSLVGGQGYTF; cdr3_nt: TGTGCCAGCAGTTTGGTTGGGGGGCAAGGCTACACCTTC
clone_size: once; j_call: TRBJ2-6; v_call: TRBV18; d_call: -; cdr3_aa: CASSLSPSGANVLTF; cdr3_nt: TGTGCCAGCTCACTCTCCCCCTCTGGGGCCAACGTCCTGACTTTC
clone_size: -; j_call: TRBJ1-2; v_call: TRBV5-1; d_call: -; cdr3_aa: CASRSPDSHDSGGYTF; cdr3_nt: TGCGCCAGCAGGTCCCCTGACTCTCACGATTCGGGTGGCTACACCTTC
clone_size: -; j_call: TRBJ2-7; v_call: TRBV6-1; d_call: TRBD2; cdr3_aa: CASSRREGNYEQYF; cdr3_nt: TGTGCCAGCAGTAGGCGGGAGGGTAACTACGAGCAGTACTTC
clone_size: few; j_call: TRBJ2-3; v_call: TRBV25-1; d_call: -; cdr3_aa: CASSEDAGTDTQYF; cdr3_nt: TGTGCCAGCAGTGAAGATGCGGGGACAGATACGCAGTATTTT